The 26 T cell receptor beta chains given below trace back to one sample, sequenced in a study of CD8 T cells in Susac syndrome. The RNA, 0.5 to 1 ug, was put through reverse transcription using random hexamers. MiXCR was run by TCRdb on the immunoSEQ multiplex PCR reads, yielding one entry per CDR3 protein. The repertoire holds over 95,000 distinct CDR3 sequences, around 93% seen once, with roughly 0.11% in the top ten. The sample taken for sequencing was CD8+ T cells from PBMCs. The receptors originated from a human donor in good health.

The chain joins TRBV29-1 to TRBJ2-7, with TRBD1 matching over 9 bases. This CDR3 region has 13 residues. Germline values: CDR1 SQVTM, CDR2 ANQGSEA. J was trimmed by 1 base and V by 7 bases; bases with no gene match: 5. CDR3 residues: CSGGTGRSYEQYF. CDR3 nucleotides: TGCAGCGGGGGGACAGGGAGATCCTACGAGCAGTACTTC.

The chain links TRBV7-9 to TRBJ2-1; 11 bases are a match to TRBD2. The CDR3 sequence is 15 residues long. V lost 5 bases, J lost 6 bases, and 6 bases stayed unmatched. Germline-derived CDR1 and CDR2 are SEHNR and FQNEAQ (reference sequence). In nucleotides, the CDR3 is TGTGCCAGCAGCGGGGTAGCGGGAGGGATCAATGAGCAGTTCTTC. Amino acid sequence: CASSGVAGGINEQFF.

This CDR3 is CASSQGETQYF. The CDR3 DNA reads as TGTGCCAGCAGCCAGGGGGAGACCCAGTACTTC. The chain is built from TRBV7-2 and TRBJ2-5, with D possibly TRBD1 on 6 matching bases. This CDR3 is 11 amino acids long. Germline V gene lookup returns CDR1 SGHTA and CDR2 FQGNSA. The ends were cut back, 5 bases at V and 5 bases at J, with 6 bases in the middle.

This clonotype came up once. CDR3 DNA: TGTGCCAGCAGCCGACGTGGGGGGTCAGGCGCAGATACGCAGTATTTT. It codes for CASSRRGGSGADTQYF. This chain connects TRBV6-2 or TRBV6-3 to TRBJ2-3, with D possibly being TRBD2 (6 bases). V gave up 6 bases and J gave up 4 bases, with 20 bases separating them. CDR1 MNHEY and CDR2 SVGEGT come from the germline V gene. This CDR3 has 16 amino acids.

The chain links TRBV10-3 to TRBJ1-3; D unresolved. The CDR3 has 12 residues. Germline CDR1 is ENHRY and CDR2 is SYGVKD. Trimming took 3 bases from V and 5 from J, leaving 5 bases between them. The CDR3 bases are TGTGCCATCAGTGACACTCGAAACACCATATATTTT. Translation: CAISDTRNTIYF.

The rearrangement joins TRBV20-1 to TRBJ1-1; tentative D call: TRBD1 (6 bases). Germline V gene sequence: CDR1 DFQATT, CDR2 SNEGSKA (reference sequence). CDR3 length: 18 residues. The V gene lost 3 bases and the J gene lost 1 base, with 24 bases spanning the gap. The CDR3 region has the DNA TGCAGTGCTAGGGGCCAAACAGGGTCCGAGGGGGGGAACACTGAAGCTTTCTTT. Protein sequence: CSARGQTGSEGGNTEAFF.

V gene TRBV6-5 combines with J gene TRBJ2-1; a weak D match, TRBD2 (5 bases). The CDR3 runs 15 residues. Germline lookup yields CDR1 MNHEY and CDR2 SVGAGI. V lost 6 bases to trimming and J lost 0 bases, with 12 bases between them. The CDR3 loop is CASSQTIGSYNEQFF. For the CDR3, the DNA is TGTGCCAGCAGCCAGACTATTGGCTCCTACAATGAGCAGTTCTTC.

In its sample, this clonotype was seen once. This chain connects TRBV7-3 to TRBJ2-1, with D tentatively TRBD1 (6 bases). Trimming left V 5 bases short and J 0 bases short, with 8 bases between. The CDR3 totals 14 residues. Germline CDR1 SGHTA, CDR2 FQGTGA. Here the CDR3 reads CASSEGVSYNEQFF. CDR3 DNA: TGTGCCAGCAGCGAGGGGGTCTCCTACAATGAGCAGTTCTTC.

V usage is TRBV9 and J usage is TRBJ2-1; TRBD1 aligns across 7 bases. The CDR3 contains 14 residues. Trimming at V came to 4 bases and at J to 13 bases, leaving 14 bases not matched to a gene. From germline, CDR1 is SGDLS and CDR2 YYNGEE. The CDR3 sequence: CASSNRDSQILQFF. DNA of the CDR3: TGTGCCAGCAGCAACCGGGACAGCCAAATCCTTCAGTTCTTC.

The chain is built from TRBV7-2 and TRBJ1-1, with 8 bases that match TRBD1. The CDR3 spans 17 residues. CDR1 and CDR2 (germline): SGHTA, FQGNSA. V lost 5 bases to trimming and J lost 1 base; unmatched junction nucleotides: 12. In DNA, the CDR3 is TGTGCCAGCAGCCGACCGGACAGGGCTCTGGCGAACACTGAAGCTTTCTTT. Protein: CASSRPDRALANTEAFF.

Written as DNA, the CDR3 is TGCAGTGCTAGCCCAGGGTTGGGCACTGAAGCTTTCTTT. As protein: CSASPGLGTEAFF. The chain employs TRBV20-1 and TRBJ1-1; possible D gene TRBD1, 5 bases. This CDR3 comprises 13 residues. Trimming removed 3 bases at V and 4 bases at J, with 12 bases between. Germline V gives CDR1 DFQATT, CDR2 SNEGSKA (reference sequence).

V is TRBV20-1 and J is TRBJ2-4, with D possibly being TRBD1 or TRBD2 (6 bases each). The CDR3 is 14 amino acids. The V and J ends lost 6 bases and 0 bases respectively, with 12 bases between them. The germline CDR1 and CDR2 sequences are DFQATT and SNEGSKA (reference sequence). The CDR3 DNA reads TGCAGTGCGGGGGGCGGAAGAGCCAAAAACATTCAGTACTTC. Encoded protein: CSAGGGRAKNIQYF.

In nucleotides, the CDR3 is TGTGCCAGCTCCCACGCGAGGGCTGAAGCTTTCTTT. Protein product: CASSHARAEAFF. The chain is built from TRBV12-3 or TRBV12-4 and TRBJ1-1; no clear D. V lost 8 bases and J lost 6, with 13 bases in between. This CDR3 comprises 12 residues.

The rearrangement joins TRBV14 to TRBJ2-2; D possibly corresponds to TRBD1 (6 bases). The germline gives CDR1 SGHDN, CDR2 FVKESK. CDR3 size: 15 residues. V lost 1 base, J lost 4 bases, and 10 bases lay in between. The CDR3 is CASSQARGSTGELFF. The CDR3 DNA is TGTGCCAGCAGCCAAGCCAGGGGCTCCACCGGGGAGCTGTTTTTT.

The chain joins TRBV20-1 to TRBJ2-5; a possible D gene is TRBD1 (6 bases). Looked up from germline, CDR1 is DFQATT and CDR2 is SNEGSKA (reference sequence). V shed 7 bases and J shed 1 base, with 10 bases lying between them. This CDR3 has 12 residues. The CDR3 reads CSVGDTQETQYF. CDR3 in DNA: TGCAGTGTGGGGGACACCCAAGAGACCCAGTACTTC.

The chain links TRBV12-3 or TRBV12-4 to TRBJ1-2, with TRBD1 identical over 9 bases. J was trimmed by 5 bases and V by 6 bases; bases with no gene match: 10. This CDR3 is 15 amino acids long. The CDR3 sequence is CASSSPGTGRYGYTF. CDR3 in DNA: TGTGCCAGCAGCTCACCTGGGACAGGGAGGTATGGCTACACCTTC.

CDR3 protein: CASKKTGAYEQYF. DNA for the CDR3: TGCGCCAGCAAAAAGACAGGAGCCTACGAGCAGTACTTC. J is TRBJ2-7 and V is TRBV5-1; D possibly corresponds to TRBD1 (6 bases). The CDR3 spans 13 residues. V lost 6 bases, J lost 2 bases, and 12 bases lay in between. Germline loops: CDR1 SGHRS, CDR2 YFSETQ.

The chain's CDR3 is CASSPGYEQFF. CDR3 in DNA: TGTGCCAGCAGTCCAGGGTATGAGCAGTTCTTC. The J gene is TRBJ2-1, the V gene TRBV12-3 or TRBV12-4, with D tentatively TRBD1 (5 bases). This CDR3 is 11 amino acids long. V lost 5 bases to trimming and J lost 8 bases, with 7 bases between them.

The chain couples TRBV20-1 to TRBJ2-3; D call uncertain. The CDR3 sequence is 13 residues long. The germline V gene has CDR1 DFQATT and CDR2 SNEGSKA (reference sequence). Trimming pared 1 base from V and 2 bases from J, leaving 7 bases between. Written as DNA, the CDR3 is TGCAGTGCTAGAGGCCTAGACACAGATACGCAGTATTTT. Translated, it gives CSARGLDTDTQYF.

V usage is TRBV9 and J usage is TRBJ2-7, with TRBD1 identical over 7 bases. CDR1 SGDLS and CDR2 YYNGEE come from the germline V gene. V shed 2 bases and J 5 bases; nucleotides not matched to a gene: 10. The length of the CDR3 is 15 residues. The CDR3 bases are TGTGCCAGCAGCGTCACAGGGGAGAAGGGTGACGAGCAGTACTTC. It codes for CASSVTGEKGDEQYF.

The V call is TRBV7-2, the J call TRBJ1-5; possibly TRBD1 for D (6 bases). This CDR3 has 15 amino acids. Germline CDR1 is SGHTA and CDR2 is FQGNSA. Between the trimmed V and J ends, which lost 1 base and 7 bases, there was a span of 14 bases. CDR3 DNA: TGTGCCAGCAGCTTAGTCCGGGGGCTTGAGCAGCCCCAGCATTTT. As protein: CASSLVRGLEQPQHF. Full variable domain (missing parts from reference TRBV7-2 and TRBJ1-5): GAGVSQSPSNKVTEKGKDVELRCDPISGHTALYWYRQSLGQGLEFLIYFQGNSAPDKSGLPSDRFSAERTGGSVSTLTIQRTQQEDSAVYLCASSLVRGLEQPQHFGDGTRLSIL.

The chain's CDR3 is CSARDYSLGQGTYEQYF. The CDR3 DNA sequence: TGCAGTGCTAGAGATTATAGCCTAGGACAGGGTACCTACGAGCAGTACTTC. The J gene is TRBJ2-7, the V gene TRBV20-1; 8 bases agree with TRBD1. This CDR3 has 17 residues. The V and J ends lost 0 bases and 2 bases, in that order; junction bases with no gene match: 12. Germline-derived CDR1 and CDR2 are DFQATT and SNEGSKA (reference sequence).

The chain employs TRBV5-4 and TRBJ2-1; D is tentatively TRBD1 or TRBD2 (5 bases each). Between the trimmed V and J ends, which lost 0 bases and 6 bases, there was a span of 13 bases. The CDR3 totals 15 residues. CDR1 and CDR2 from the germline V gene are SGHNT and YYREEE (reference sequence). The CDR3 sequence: CASSLVGDSSNEQFF. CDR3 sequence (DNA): TGTGCCAGCAGCTTGGTGGGGGATTCGAGCAATGAGCAGTTCTTC.

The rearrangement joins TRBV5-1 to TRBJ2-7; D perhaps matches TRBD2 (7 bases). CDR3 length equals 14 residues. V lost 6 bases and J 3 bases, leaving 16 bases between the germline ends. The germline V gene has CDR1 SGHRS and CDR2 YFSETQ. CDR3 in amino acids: CASTDWGGSYEQYF. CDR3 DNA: TGCGCCAGCACTGACTGGGGGGGCAGCTACGAGCAGTACTTC.

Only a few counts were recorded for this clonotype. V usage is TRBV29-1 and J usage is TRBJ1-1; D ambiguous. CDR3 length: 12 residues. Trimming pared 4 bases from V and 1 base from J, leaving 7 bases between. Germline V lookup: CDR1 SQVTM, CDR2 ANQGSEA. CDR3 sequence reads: CSVGGKNTEAFF. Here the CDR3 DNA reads TGCAGCGTTGGAGGGAAGAACACTGAAGCTTTCTTT.

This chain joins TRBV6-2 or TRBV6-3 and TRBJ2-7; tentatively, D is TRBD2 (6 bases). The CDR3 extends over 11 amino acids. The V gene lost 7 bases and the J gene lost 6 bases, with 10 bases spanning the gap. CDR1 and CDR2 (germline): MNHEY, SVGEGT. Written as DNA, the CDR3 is TGTGCCAGCACTCCCGGGGGCGAGCAGTACTTC. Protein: CASTPGGEQYF.